This T cell receptor beta chain emerged from a study of T-cell reconstitution after alpha-beta-depleted transplantation in children. This clonotype was seen many times. Unique molecular identifiers tagged the TCRbeta library. MiXCR was run by TCRdb on the PCR reads, yielding one entry per CDR3 protein. The sample shows around 600,000 distinct CDR3 sequences, under 30% of them seen only once. The TCR comes from a boy younger than two who had a stem cell transplant for acute myeloid leukemia, so the T cells may come from the graft donor. Material: PBMCs, mostly from graft donor cells, obtained 360 days after TCRalphabeta/CD19-depleted stem cell transplant.

Written as DNA, the CDR3 is TGCAGTGCCGTTCGGGACTTCGAGCAGTTCTTC. The encoded protein is CSAVRDFEQFF. The chain has TRBV20-1 and TRBJ2-1; tentative D call: TRBD2 (6 bases). CDR1 is DFQATT and CDR2 is SNEGSKA in the germline V gene (reference sequence). Trimming shortened V by 6 bases and J by 10 bases, and 13 bases separated the two germline ends. There are 11 residues in the CDR3.